This section outlines one TCR beta chain sequence together with its context. Its specificity is unknown. This entry is derived from a study of T cell responses to AZD1222 COVID-19 vaccine. General study results and limits: Donor demographics were predominantly white British with a female majority; clonal diversity may be underestimated.

The method was immunoSEQ multiplex PCR; TCRdb's version includes in-frame clones alone and lacks a portion of them. The sample shows under 150,000 clones, around 91% of them seen only once. Trimming left V 2 bases short and J 2 bases short, with 8 bases between. Germline V gene data show CDR1 as SGHRS and CDR2 as YFSETQ. The length of the CDR3 is 13 residues. This TCR was recovered from an adult who received the AZD1222 COVID-19 vaccine. Here the sequenced sample was peripheral blood, taken 28 days after the second AZD1222 dose. The V gene is TRBV5-1, the J gene TRBJ2-7, with D perhaps matching TRBD1 (6 bases). CDR3 residues: CASSFPGAYEQYF. The CDR3 nucleotides read TGCGCCAGCAGCTTCCCAGGGGCCTACGAGCAGTACTTC.